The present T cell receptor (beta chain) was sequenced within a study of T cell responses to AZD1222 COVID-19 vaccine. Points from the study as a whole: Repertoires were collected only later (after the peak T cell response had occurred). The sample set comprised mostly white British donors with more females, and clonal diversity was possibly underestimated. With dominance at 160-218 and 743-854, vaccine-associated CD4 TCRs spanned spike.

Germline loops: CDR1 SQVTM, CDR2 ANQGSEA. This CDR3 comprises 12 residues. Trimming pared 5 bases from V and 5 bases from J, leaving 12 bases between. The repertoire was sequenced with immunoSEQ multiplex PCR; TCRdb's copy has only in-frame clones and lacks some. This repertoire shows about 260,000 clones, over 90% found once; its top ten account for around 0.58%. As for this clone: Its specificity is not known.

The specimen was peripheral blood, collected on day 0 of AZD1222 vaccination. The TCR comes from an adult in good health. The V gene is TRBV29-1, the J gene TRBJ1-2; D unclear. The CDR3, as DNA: TGCAGCGTTTCAGATGCGGGATATGGCTACACCTTC. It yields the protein CSVSDAGYGYTF.